The 24 T cell receptor beta chains below all came from one sample that was sequenced in a study of shared clonotypes between healthy human individuals. Measured with immunoSEQ multiplex PCR; TCRdb has only the in-frame clones, and not every one. The sample includes approximately 400,000 clones, 90% to 97% of them seen just once. The sample comprised memory CD8+ T cells sorted from blood. Subset in this sample: CD45RO+ cells pooled with CCR7-negative TemRA cells. Receptors originate from a man younger than 40 in good health.

The chain links TRBV7-9 to TRBJ1-5, with 8 positions matching TRBD1. Germline lookup yields CDR1 SEHNR and CDR2 FQNEAQ (reference sequence). With 2 bases clipped from V and 2 bases from J, the junction kept 2 bases outside the gene matches. The CDR3 has 15 residues. The CDR3: CASSLQGAGNQPQHF. The CDR3 DNA is TGTGCCAGCAGCTTACAGGGGGCGGGCAATCAGCCCCAGCATTTT. Drawing the rest from reference TRBV7-9 and TRBJ1-5, the complete variable domain is DTGVSQNPRHKITKRGQNVTFRCDPISEHNRLYWYRQTLGQGPEFLTYFQNEAQLEKSRLLSDRFSAERPKGSFSTLEIQRTEQGDSAMYLCASSLQGAGNQPQHFGDGTRLSIL.

The chain is built from TRBV7-8 and TRBJ2-7; D perhaps matches TRBD2 (5 bases). CDR3 size: 11 residues. Germline V gene lookup returns CDR1 SGHVS and CDR2 FQNEAQ. V was shortened by 3 bases and J by 6 bases, with 6 bases between the two germline ends. The CDR3 region has the DNA TGTGCCAGCAGCTTCCGGGGCGAGCAGTACTTC. It codes for CASSFRGEQYF. Full variable domain (rest looked up from reference TRBV7-8 and TRBJ2-7): GAGVSQSPRYKVAKRGQDVALRCDPISGHVSLFWYQQALGQGPEFLTYFQNEAQLDKSGLPSDRFFAERPEGSVSTLKIQRTQQEDSAVYLCASSFRGEQYFGPGTRLTVT.

V gene TRBV6-5 combines with J gene TRBJ2-5; TRBD2 aligns across 10 bases. J was trimmed by 6 bases and V by 2 bases; bases with no gene match: 6. From germline, CDR1 is MNHEY and CDR2 SVGAGI. The CDR3 is 15 amino acids. The CDR3 bases are TGTGCCAGCAGTTACATTAGCGGGAGGTCGAAGACCCAGTACTTC. Translated: CASSYISGRSKTQYF.

The chain has TRBV5-1 and TRBJ2-1; 7 nucleotides match TRBD1. Germline CDR1 SGHRS, CDR2 YFSETQ. J lost 3 bases, V lost 4 bases, and 7 bases had no gene match. This CDR3 has 15 amino acids. The CDR3 protein is CASSGRQGFYNEQFF. CDR3 sequence (DNA): TGCGCCAGCAGCGGAAGACAGGGATTCTACAATGAGCAGTTCTTC.

With respect to this clone: A read error may account for a junction end that differs from germline. The chain recombines TRBV6-1 with TRBJ2-7; D unclear. The CDR3 is 10 residues long. Germline CDR1 is MNHNS and CDR2 is SASEGT. The CDR3 sequence: CASSEALRVF. Written as DNA, the CDR3 is TGTGCCAGCAGTGAAGCCTTGAGAGTCTTC.

In its sample, this clone was seen once. The chain links TRBV10-3 to TRBJ2-5, with D perhaps matching TRBD1 or TRBD2 (5 bases each). Germline lookup yields CDR1 ENHRY and CDR2 SYGVKD. This CDR3 comprises 12 residues. Trimming cost V 6 bases and J 7 bases, with 12 bases left between them. The CDR3 DNA reads as TGTGCCATCAGAGCGCCTGGGGGGACCCAGTACTTC. This codes for CAIRAPGGTQYF.

The J gene is TRBJ2-3, the V gene TRBV28; 11 nucleotides match TRBD2. Germline CDR1 and CDR2: MDHEN and SYDVKM. This CDR3 has 15 amino acids. V shed 6 bases and J 1 base; nucleotides not matched to a gene: 3. In DNA, the CDR3 is TGTGCCAGCAGGACACTAGCGGGAGGCACAGATACGCAGTATTTT. This sequence encodes CASRTLAGGTDTQYF. Complete variable domain (other parts from reference TRBV28 and TRBJ2-3): DVKVTQSSRYLVKRTGEKVFLECVQDMDHENMFWYRQDPGLGLRLIYFSYDVKMKEKGDIPEGYSVSREKKERFSLILESASTNQTSMYLCASRTLAGGTDTQYFGPGTRLTVL.

This rearrangement joins TRBV28 to TRBJ1-5; tentatively, D is TRBD1 (6 bases). The V and J ends lost 3 bases and 2 bases respectively, with 17 bases between them. Germline CDR1 is MDHEN and CDR2 is SYDVKM. The CDR3 spans 17 residues. The CDR3 sequence: CASSLPYFRQGNQPQHF. Written as DNA, the CDR3 is TGTGCCAGCAGTTTGCCGTACTTTCGACAGGGCAATCAGCCCCAGCATTTT.

The J gene is TRBJ2-1, the V gene TRBV11-2; 7 nucleotides agree with TRBD2. In germline, CDR1 is SGHAT, CDR2 FQNNGV. V shed 3 bases, J shed 2 bases, and the junction held 4 bases outside the gene matches. The CDR3 has 15 residues. The DNA for the CDR3 is TGTGCCAGCAGCTTCGCGGGGGTAACCTACAATGAGCAGTTCTTC. Translation: CASSFAGVTYNEQFF.

The gene calls are TRBV7-2 and TRBJ2-3; 12 bases match TRBD2. With 5 bases clipped from V and 2 bases from J, the junction kept 8 bases outside the gene matches. Looked up from germline, CDR1 is SGHTA and CDR2 is FQGNSA. The length of the CDR3 is 17 residues. The CDR3 region is CASSRRTSGMFTDTQYF. The CDR3 DNA follows: TGTGCCAGCAGCAGAAGGACTAGCGGGATGTTCACAGATACGCAGTATTTT.

The chain has TRBV6-1 and TRBJ2-1; 12 bases map to TRBD2. Germline loops: CDR1 MNHNS, CDR2 SASEGT. The length of the CDR3 is 14 residues. With 4 bases clipped from V and 8 bases from J, the junction kept 3 bases outside the gene matches. The CDR3 nucleotides read TGTGCCAGCAGTGGACTAGCGGGAGTCGATGAGCAGTTCTTC. It translates to CASSGLAGVDEQFF.

The rearrangement uses TRBV10-3 and TRBJ2-5, with D possibly matching TRBD1 (7 bases). V was shortened by 8 bases and J by 3 bases, with 10 bases between the two germline ends. The CDR3 consists of 12 residues. Germline-derived CDR1 and CDR2 are ENHRY and SYGVKD. The CDR3 spells CAIGGTEETQYF. The DNA for the CDR3 is TGTGCCATCGGGGGGACAGAAGAGACCCAGTACTTC.

This chain uses TRBV25-1 with TRBJ2-1, with TRBD2 matching over 8 bases. The CDR3 has 14 amino acids. Per the germline V gene, CDR1 is MGHDK and CDR2 is SYGVNS. The V gene end was trimmed by 7 bases and the J gene end by 7 bases; junction bases not matched to a gene: 9. CDR3 residues: CASTSGTSMNEQFF. CDR3 DNA: TGTGCCAGCACCTCCGGGACTAGTATGAATGAGCAGTTCTTC.

The chain carries TRBV5-1 and TRBJ2-7; 10 positions match TRBD2. CDR3 length: 15 residues. The junction had 8 bases not matched to a gene; V was cut back by 5 bases and J by 3 bases. Germline V gene lookup returns CDR1 SGHRS and CDR2 YFSETQ. The CDR3: CASRAGTSAYYEQYF. The CDR3 DNA sequence: TGCGCCAGCAGGGCCGGGACTAGCGCCTACTACGAGCAGTACTTC. The full variable domain, in which reference TRBV5-1 and TRBJ2-7 provide the parts outside the CDR3, is KAGVTQTPRYLIKTRGQQVTLSCSPISGHRSVSWYQQTPGQGLQFLFEYFSETQRNKGNFPGRFSGRQFSNSRSEMNVSTLELGDSALYLCASRAGTSAYYEQYFGPGTRLTVT.

This chain connects TRBV6-5 to TRBJ1-1; D gene unclear. The V end was cut by 1 base, the J end by 2 bases, with 8 bases between. Germline-derived CDR1 and CDR2 are MNHEY and SVGAGI. The CDR3 is 14 residues long. The CDR3 DNA reads TGTGCCAGCAGTTACTATAAGACAAACACTGAAGCTTTCTTT. It encodes CASSYYKTNTEAFF.

The gene calls are TRBV11-3 and TRBJ1-5, with 12 positions matching TRBD1. The CDR3 covers 14 residues. V lost 11 bases and J lost 5; bases outside the gene matches: 7. From germline, CDR1 is SGHNT and CDR2 YENEEA. CDR3 amino acids: CAVPGQGADQPQHF. In nucleotides, the CDR3 is TGTGCCGTACCGGGACAGGGGGCTGATCAGCCCCAGCATTTT.

The CDR3 DNA sequence: TGTGCCAGCAGTGAACAGACAGGGGGCACTGAAGCTTTCTTT. It specifies CASSEQTGGTEAFF. V usage is TRBV25-1 and J usage is TRBJ1-1; 9 bases agree with TRBD1. The CDR3 runs to 14 residues. V lost 2 bases and J lost 4; bases outside the gene matches: 2. CDR1 MGHDK and CDR2 SYGVNS come from the germline V gene.

The chain carries TRBV4-2 and TRBJ2-7; D is undetermined. Trimming took 3 bases from V and 3 from J, leaving 0 bases between them. Germline V gives CDR1 LGHNA, CDR2 YNFKEQ. There are 10 residues in the CDR3. CDR3 region: CASSHYEQYF. The CDR3 nucleotides are TGTGCCAGCAGCCACTACGAGCAGTACTTC.

The CDR3 DNA is TGTGCCAGCAGGGGGACTAGCGGGAGCTCCTACGAGCAGTACTTC. Its protein product is CASRGTSGSSYEQYF. The chain combines TRBV28 with TRBJ2-7; 14 nucleotides agree with TRBD2. Per the germline V gene, CDR1 is MDHEN and CDR2 is SYDVKM. The CDR3 totals 15 residues. The V and J ends lost 6 bases and 0 bases, in that order; junction bases with no gene match: 1. Drawing the rest from reference TRBV28 and TRBJ2-7, the complete variable domain is DVKVTQSSRYLVKRTGEKVFLECVQDMDHENMFWYRQDPGLGLRLIYFSYDVKMKEKGDIPEGYSVSREKKERFSLILESASTNQTSMYLCASRGTSGSSYEQYFGPGTRLTVT.

The chain is built from TRBV5-1 and TRBJ2-7; 10 positions match TRBD1. The CDR3 length is 15 residues. Germline CDR1 SGHRS, CDR2 YFSETQ. The V gene end was trimmed by 2 bases and the J gene end by 2 bases; junction bases not matched to a gene: 4. Here the CDR3 DNA reads TGCGCCAGCAGCTTACAGGGACAGGGGCCCTACGAGCAGTACTTC. Protein sequence: CASSLQGQGPYEQYF.

The V and J genes are TRBV10-3 and TRBJ2-3; D remains unclear. CDR1 ENHRY and CDR2 SYGVKD come from the germline V gene. V was trimmed by 10 bases and J by 0 bases, leaving 8 bases between them. The CDR3 covers 12 residues. The DNA of the CDR3 is TGTGCCACCCGGCCTAGCACAGATACGCAGTATTTT. As protein: CATRPSTDTQYF.

The V and J genes are TRBV18 and TRBJ2-3; D remains unclear. This CDR3 comprises 13 residues. CDR1 and CDR2 (germline): KGHSH, LQKENI. Trimming took off 5 bases at V and 0 bases at J, with 6 bases between the two ends. CDR3 region: CASSGSSTDTQYF. The DNA of the CDR3 is TGTGCCAGCTCAGGCTCTAGCACAGATACGCAGTATTTT.

This chain uses TRBV5-4 with TRBJ2-1; the match to TRBD2 covers 13 bases. Germline CDR1 is SGHNT and CDR2 is YYREEE (reference sequence). The V segment lost 4 bases and the J segment 4 bases; nucleotides outside the gene matches: 5. The CDR3 covers 16 residues. The CDR3 loop is CASSLGTSGTYNEQFF. CDR3 in DNA: TGTGCCAGCAGCCTCGGGACTAGCGGGACTTACAATGAGCAGTTCTTC.

The V call is TRBV2, the J call TRBJ1-1, with D tentatively TRBD1 (5 bases). Trimming took off 11 bases at V and 4 bases at J, with 14 bases between the two ends. CDR3 length equals 12 residues. Germline CDR1 is SNHLY and CDR2 is FYNNEI. The CDR3 DNA sequence: TGTGCCCTAGGGGTGGGGGGCACTGAAGCTTTCTTT. It specifies CALGVGGTEAFF.